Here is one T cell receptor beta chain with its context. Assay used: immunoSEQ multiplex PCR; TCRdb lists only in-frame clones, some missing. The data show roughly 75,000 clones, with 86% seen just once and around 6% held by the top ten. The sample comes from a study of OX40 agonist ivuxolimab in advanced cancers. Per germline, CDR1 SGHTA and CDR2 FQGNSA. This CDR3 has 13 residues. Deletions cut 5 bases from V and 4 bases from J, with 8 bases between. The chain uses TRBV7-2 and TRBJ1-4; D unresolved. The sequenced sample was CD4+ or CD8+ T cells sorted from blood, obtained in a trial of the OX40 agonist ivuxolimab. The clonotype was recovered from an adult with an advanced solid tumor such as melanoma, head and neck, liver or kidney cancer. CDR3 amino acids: CASSPRVNEKLFF. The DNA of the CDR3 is TGTGCCAGCAGCCCACGCGTTAATGAAAAACTGTTTTTT.